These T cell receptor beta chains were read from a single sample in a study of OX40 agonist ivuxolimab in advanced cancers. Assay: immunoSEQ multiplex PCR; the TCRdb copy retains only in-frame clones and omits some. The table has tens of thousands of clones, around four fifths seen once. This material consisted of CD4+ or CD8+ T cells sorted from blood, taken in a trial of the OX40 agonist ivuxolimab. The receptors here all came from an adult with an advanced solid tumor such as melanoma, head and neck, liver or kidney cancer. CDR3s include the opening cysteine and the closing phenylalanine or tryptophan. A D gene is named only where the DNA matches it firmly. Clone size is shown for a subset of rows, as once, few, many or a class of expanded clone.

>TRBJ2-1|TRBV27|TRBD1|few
TGTGCCAGCAGTGGGGGGACAGGGCACTACAATGAGCAGTTCTTC
CASSGGTGHYNEQFF
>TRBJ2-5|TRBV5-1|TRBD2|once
TGCGCCAGCAGCTTTCGTACTAGCGGGGGGGCAGAGACCCAGTACTTC
CASSFRTSGGAETQYF
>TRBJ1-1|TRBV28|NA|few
TGTGCCAGCAGTTGGTTTCGGCGGAGGGGGAACACTGAAGCTTTCTTT
CASSWFRRRGNTEAFF
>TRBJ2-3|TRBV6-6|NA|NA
TGTGCCAGCAGAGATCGGGGCCTTAGCACAGATACGCAGTATTTT
CASRDRGLSTDTQYF
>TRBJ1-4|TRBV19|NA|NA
TGTGCCAGTAGCGCCGAGATAAGACGGACGGCACTAATGGACGAAAAACTGTTTTTT
CASSAEIRRTALMDEKLFF
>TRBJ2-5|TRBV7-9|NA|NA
TGTGCCAGCACCCCGGCTGTCCAAGAGACCCAGTACTTC
CASTPAVQETQYF
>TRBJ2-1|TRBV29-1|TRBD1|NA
TGCAGCGTTGATAAGGGGGCAGATGAGCAGTTCTTC
CSVDKGADEQFF
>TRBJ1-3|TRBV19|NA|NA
TGTGCCGTACGAGGCGGACCTAACTCTGGAAACACCATATATTTT
CAVRGGPNSGNTIYF
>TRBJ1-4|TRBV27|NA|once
TGTGCCAGCAGGTTATCTTACCAGGGTAATAATGAAAAACTGTTTTTT
CASRLSYQGNNEKLFF
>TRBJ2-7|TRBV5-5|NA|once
TGTGCCAGCAGCGCGGGGACTCTTGGGGGCTACGAGCAGTACTTC
CASSAGTLGGYEQYF
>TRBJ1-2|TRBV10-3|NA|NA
TGTGCCATCAGTGAGTCGAACCGGCATGGCTACACCTTC
CAISESNRHGYTF
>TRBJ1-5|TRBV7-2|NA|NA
TGTGCCAGCAGCCCGGAGCAGGGGTTTAATCAGCCCCAGCATTTT
CASSPEQGFNQPQHF
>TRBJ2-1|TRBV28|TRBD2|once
TGTGCCAGCAGGACCACGCGGGAGTCCCCCTCCTACAATGAGCAGTTCTTC
CASRTTRESPSYNEQFF
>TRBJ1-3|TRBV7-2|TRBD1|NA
TGTGCCAGCAACGGGGACAGGGGCTCTGGCTCTGGAAACACCATATATTTT
CASNGDRGSGSGNTIYF
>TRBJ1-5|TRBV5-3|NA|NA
TGTGCCAGAAGCTTGAACCCGTCAAGCGGGCGCAATCAGCCCCAGCATTTT
CARSLNPSSGRNQPQHF
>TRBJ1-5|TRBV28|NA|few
TGTGCCAGCTCCCCCGAGGGGCAGGGTGACAATCAGCCCCAGCATTTT
CASSPEGQGDNQPQHF
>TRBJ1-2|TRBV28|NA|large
TGTGCCAGCAGTTTTTACAGGGCCTATGGCTACACCTTC
CASSFYRAYGYTF
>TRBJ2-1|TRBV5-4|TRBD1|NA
TGTGCCAGCAGCTTATCAGGGGGCAATGAGCAGTTCTTC
CASSLSGGNEQFF
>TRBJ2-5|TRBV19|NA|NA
TGTGCCAGTAGTATTCAGTCTCTGGAGACCCAGTACTTC
CASSIQSLETQYF
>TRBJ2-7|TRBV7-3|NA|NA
TGTGCCAGCAGCCGAGGGGGAAACTACGAGCAGTACTTC
CASSRGGNYEQYF
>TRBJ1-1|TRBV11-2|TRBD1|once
TGTGCCAGCAGCTCACCAGGGGGGCAGGTGTGGGCTGAAGCTTTCTTT
CASSSPGGQVWAEAFF
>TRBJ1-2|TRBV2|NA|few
TGTGCCAGCAGTGAACTTGGTAGCTCTAGGGTAGGGGGCTACACCTTC
CASSELGSSRVGGYTF
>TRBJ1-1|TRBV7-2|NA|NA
TGTGCCAGCAGCCCAGTTTGGGGGCTCACTGAAGCTTTCTTT
CASSPVWGLTEAFF
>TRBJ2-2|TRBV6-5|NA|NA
TGTGCCAGCAGTTACGTCGGAGGGGGCAGAATCGGGGAGCTGTTTTTT
CASSYVGGGRIGELFF
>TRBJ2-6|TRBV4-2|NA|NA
TGTGCCAGCTCTTTCTCTGGGGCCAACGTCCTGACTTTC
CASSFSGANVLTF
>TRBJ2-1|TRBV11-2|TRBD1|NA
TGTGCCAGCAGCTTAAACAGGGGAAGCAATGAGCAGTTCTTC
CASSLNRGSNEQFF
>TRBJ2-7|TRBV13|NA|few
TGTGCCAGCAGCTCCGAGAGGATCGGGAGATCCTACGAGCAGTACTTC
CASSSERIGRSYEQYF
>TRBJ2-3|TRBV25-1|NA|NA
TGTGCCAGCTCCTCAAGTAGGTTCGCGACTCTCGGGGGAGATACGCAGTATTTT
CASSSSRFATLGGDTQYF
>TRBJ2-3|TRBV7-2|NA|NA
TGTGCCGGGGGCACACGGGGTGGCACAGATACGCAGTATTTT
CAGGTRGGTDTQYF
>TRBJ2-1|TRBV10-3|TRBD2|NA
TGTGCCATCAGTGAGGGCTCTACTAGCGGATTCTACAATGAGCAGTTCTTC
CAISEGSTSGFYNEQFF
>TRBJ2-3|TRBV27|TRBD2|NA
TGTGCCAGCAGTTTTTGGCTAGCGGGAGACACAGATACGCAGTATTTT
CASSFWLAGDTDTQYF
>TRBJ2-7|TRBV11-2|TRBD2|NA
TGTGCCAGCAGCTTAGGACTAGCGGGAGGAAGCGAGCAGTACTTC
CASSLGLAGGSEQYF
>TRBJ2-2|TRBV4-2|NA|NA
TGTGCCAGCAGCCAAGAAGACACCTGGACCGGGGAGCTGTTTTTT
CASSQEDTWTGELFF
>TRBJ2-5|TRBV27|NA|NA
TGTGCCAGCAGTTTAGCGGTTCAAGAGACCCAGTACTTC
CASSLAVQETQYF